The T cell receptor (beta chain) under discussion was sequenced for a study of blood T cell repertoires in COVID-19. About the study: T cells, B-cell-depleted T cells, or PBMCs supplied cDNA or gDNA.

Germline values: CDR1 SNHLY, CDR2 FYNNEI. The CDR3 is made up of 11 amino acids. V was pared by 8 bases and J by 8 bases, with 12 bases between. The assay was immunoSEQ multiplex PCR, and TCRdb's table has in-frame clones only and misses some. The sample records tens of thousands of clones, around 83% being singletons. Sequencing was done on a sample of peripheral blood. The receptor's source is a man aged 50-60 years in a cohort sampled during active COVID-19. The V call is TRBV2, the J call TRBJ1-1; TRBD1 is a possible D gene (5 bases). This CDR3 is CASVTGGEAFF. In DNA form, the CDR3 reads TGTGCCAGCGTCACCGGGGGAGAAGCTTTCTTT.